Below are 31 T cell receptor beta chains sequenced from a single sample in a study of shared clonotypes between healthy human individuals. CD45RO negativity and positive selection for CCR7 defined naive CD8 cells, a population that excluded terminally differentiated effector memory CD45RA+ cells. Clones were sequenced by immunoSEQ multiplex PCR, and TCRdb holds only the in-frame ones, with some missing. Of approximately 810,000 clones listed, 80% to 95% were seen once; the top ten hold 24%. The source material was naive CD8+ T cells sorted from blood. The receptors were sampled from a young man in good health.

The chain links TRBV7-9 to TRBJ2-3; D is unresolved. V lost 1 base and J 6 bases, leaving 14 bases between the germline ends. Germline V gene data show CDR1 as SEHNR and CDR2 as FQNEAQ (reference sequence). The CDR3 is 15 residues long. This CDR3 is CASSLDFPGPDTQYF. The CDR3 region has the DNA TGTGCCAGCAGCTTAGATTTCCCGGGCCCGGATACGCAGTATTTT.

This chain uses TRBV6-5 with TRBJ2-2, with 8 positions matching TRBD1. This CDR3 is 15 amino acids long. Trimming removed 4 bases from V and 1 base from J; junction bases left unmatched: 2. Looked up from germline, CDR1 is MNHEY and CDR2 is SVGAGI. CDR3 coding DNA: TGTGCCAGCAGTTCTGACAGGGGGAACACCGGGGAGCTGTTTTTT. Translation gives CASSSDRGNTGELFF.

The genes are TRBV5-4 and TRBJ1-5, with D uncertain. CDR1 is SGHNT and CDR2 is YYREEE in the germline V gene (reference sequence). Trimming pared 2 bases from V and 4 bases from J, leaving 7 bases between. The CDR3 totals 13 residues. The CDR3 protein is CASSFGRNQPQHF. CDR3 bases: TGTGCCAGCAGCTTCGGGAGGAATCAGCCCCAGCATTTT.

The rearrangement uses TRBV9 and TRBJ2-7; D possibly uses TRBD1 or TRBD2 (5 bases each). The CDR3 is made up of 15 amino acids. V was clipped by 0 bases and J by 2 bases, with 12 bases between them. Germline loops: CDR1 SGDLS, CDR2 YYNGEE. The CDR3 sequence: CASSVGGTETYEQYF. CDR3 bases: TGTGCCAGCAGCGTAGGGGGGACGGAAACCTACGAGCAGTACTTC.

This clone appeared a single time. The chain's CDR3 is CASSSRGYQETQYF. The CDR3 nucleotides are TGTGCCAGCAGTTCCCGTGGCTACCAAGAGACCCAGTACTTC. V gene TRBV28 combines with J gene TRBJ2-5; D unclear. The germline CDR1 and CDR2 sequences are MDHEN and SYDVKM. This CDR3 is built from 14 residues. Between the trimmed V and J ends, which lost 4 bases and 0 bases, there was a span of 9 bases.

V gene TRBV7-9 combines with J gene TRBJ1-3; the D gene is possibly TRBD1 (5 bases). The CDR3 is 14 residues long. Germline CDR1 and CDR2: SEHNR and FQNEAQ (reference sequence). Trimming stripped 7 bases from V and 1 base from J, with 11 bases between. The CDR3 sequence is CASTLGGSGNTIYF. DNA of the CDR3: TGTGCCAGCACCCTGGGGGGGTCTGGAAACACCATATATTTT. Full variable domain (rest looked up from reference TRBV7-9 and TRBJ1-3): DTGVSQNPRHKITKRGQNVTFRCDPISEHNRLYWYRQTLGQGPEFLTYFQNEAQLEKSRLLSDRFSAERPKGSFSTLEIQRTEQGDSAMYLCASTLGGSGNTIYFGEGSWLTVV.

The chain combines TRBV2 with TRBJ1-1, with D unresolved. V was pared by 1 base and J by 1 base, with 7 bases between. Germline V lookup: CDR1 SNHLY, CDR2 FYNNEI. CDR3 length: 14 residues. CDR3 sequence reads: CASSEDHTNTEAFF. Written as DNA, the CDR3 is TGTGCCAGCAGTGAAGACCACACGAACACTGAAGCTTTCTTT.

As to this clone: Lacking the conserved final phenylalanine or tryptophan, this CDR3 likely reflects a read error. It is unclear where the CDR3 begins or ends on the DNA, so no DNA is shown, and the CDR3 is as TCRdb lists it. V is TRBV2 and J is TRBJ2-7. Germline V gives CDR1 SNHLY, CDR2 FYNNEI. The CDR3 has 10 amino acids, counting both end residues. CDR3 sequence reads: CASSEKGKEI.

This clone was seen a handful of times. CDR3 nucleotides: TGCGCCAGCAGCCGGGTGGCCGGGACTAGCTTGATCTACGAGCAGTACTTC. Its protein product is CASSRVAGTSLIYEQYF. This sequence joins TRBV4-1 and TRBJ2-7; TRBD2 agrees at 9 bases. Germline V gene data show CDR1 as MGHRA and CDR2 as YSYEKL. The CDR3 extends over 17 amino acids. After removal of 4 bases from V and 3 bases from J, the junction contained 13 bases not matched to a gene.

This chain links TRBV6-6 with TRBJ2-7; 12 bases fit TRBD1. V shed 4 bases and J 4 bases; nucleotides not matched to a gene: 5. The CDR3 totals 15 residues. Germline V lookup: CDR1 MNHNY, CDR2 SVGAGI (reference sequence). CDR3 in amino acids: CASSSGQGAVYEQYF. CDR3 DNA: TGTGCCAGCAGTTCGGGACAGGGGGCGGTTTACGAGCAGTACTTC.

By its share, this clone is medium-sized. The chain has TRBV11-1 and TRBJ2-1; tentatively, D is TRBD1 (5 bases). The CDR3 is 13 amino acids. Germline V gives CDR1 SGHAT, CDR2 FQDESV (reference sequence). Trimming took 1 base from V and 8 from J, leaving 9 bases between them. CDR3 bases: TGTGCCAGCAGCTTAGGACAGTCCCATGAGCAGTTCTTC. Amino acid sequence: CASSLGQSHEQFF.

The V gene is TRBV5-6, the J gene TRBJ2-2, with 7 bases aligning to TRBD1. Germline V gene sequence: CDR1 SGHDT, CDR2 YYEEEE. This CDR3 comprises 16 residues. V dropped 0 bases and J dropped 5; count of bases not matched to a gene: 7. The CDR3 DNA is TGTGCCAGCAGCTTGGAATTTGGGACAGAGACCGGGGAGCTGTTTTTT. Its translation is CASSLEFGTETGELFF.

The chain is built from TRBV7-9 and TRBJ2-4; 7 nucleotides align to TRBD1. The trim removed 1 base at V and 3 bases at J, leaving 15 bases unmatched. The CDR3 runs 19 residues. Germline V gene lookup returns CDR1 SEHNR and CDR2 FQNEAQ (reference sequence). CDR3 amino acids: CASSLEGRTGETHKNIQYF. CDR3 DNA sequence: TGTGCCAGCAGCTTAGAAGGCCGAACAGGGGAAACCCACAAAAACATTCAGTACTTC.

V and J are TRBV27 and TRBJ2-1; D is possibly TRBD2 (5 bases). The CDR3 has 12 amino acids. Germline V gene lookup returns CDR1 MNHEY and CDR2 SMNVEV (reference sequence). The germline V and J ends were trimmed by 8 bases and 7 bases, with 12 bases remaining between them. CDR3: CASRFGENEQFF. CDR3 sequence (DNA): TGTGCCAGCCGGTTCGGGGAAAATGAGCAGTTCTTC.

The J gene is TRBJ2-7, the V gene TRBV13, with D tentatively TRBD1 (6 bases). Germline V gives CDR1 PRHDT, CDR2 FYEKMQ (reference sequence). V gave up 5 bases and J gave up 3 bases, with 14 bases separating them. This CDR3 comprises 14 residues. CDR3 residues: CASSGPTGIYEQYF. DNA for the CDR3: TGTGCCAGCAGCGGGCCTACAGGGATCTACGAGCAGTACTTC.

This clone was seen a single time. In nucleotides, the CDR3 is TGTGCCAGTAAAGATTTGGACACCGGGGAGCTGTTTTTT. As protein: CASKDLDTGELFF. V gene TRBV28 combines with J gene TRBJ2-2; D ambiguous. Germline CDR1 MDHEN, CDR2 SYDVKM. Deletions cut 9 bases from V and 3 bases from J, with 11 bases between. This CDR3 has 13 amino acids.

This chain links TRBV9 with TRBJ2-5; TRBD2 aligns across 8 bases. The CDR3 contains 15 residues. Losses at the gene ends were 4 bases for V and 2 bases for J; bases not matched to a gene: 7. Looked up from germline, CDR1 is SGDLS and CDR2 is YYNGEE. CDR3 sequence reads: CASSPGTSQQETQYF. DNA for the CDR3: TGTGCCAGCAGCCCCGGGACTAGTCAGCAAGAGACCCAGTACTTC.

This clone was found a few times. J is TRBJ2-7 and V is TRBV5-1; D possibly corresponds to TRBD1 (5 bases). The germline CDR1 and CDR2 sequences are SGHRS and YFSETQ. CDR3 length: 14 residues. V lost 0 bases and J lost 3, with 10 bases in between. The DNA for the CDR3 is TGCGCCAGCAGCTTGGGCAGGGCCCGCTACGAGCAGTACTTC. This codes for CASSLGRARYEQYF. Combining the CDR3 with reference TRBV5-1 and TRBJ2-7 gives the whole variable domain KAGVTQTPRYLIKTRGQQVTLSCSPISGHRSVSWYQQTPGQGLQFLFEYFSETQRNKGNFPGRFSGRQFSNSRSEMNVSTLELGDSALYLCASSLGRARYEQYFGPGTRLTVT.

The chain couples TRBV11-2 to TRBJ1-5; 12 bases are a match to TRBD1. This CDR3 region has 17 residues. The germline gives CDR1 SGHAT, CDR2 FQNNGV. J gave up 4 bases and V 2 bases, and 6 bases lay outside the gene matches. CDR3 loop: CASSLLPGQGANQPQHF. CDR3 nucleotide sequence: TGTGCCAGCAGCTTACTCCCGGGACAGGGGGCGAATCAGCCCCAGCATTTT.

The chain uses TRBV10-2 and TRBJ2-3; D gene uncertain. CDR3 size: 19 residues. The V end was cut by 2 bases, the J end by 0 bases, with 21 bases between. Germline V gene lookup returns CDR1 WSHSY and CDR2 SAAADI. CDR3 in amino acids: CASSEGVWRARTSTDTQYF. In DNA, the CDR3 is TGCGCCAGCAGTGAGGGAGTCTGGCGAGCGCGCACTAGCACAGATACGCAGTATTTT.

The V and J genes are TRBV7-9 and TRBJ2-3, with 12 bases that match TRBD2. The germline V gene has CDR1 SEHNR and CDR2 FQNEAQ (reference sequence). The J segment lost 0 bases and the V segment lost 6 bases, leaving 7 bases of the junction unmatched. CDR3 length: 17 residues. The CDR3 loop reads CASRATSGSASTDTQYF. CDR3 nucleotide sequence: TGTGCCAGCAGAGCGACTAGCGGGAGCGCTAGCACAGATACGCAGTATTTT. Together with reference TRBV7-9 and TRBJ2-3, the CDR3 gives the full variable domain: DTGVSQNPRHKITKRGQNVTFRCDPISEHNRLYWYRQTLGQGPEFLTYFQNEAQLEKSRLLSDRFSAERPKGSFSTLEIQRTEQGDSAMYLCASRATSGSASTDTQYFGPGTRLTVL.

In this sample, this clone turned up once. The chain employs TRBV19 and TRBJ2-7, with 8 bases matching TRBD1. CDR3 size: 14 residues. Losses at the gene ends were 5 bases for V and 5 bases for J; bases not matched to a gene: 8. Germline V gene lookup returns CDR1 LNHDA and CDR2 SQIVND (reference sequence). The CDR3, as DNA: TGTGCCAGTAGTCTGGGGACAGGAAGCCACGAGCAGTACTTC. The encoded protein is CASSLGTGSHEQYF.

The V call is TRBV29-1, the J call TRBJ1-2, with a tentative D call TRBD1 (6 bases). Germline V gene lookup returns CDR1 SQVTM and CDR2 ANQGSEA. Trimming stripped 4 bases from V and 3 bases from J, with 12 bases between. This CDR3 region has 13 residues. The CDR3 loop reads CSVGEGQHYGYTF. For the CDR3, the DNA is TGCAGCGTTGGGGAAGGACAGCACTATGGCTACACCTTC.

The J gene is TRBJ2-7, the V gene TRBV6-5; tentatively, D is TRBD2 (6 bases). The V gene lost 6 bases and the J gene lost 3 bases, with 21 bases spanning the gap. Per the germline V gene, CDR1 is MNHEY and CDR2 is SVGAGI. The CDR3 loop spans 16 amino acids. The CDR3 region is CASSYTSPGVSYEQYF. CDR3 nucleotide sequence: TGTGCCAGCAGCTACACCTCTCCGGGAGTAAGCTACGAGCAGTACTTC.

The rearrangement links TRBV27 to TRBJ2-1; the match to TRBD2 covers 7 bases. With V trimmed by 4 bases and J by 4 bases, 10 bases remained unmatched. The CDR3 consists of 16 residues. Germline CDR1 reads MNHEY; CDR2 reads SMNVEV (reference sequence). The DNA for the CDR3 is TGTGCCAGCAGTTCTTTGTGGGAGGGCCGGTACAATGAGCAGTTCTTC. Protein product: CASSSLWEGRYNEQFF.

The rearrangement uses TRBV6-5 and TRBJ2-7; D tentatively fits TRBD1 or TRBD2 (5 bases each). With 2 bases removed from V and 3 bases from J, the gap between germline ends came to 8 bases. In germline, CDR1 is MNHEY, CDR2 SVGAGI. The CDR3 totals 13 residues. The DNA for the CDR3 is TGTGCCAGCAGTTACGGGGGAGACTACGAGCAGTACTTC. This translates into CASSYGGDYEQYF.

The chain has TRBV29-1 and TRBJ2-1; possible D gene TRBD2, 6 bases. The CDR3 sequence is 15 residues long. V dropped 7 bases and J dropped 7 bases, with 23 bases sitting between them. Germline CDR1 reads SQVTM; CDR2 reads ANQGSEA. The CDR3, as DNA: TGCAGCGCTCCGGGGACTTCTAGGACTGGAAATGAGCAGTTCTTC. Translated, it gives CSAPGTSRTGNEQFF.

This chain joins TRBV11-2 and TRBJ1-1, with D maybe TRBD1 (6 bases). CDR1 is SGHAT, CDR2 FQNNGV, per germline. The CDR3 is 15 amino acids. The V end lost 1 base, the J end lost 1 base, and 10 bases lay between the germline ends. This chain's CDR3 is CASSLGQQGNTEAFF. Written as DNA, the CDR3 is TGTGCCAGCAGCTTAGGCCAACAGGGGAACACTGAAGCTTTCTTT.

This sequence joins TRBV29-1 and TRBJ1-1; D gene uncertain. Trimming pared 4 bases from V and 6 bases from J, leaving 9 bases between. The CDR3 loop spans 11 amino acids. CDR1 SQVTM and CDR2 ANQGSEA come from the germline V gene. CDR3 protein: CSVVSFAEAFF. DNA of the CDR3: TGCAGCGTTGTATCCTTCGCTGAAGCTTTCTTT.

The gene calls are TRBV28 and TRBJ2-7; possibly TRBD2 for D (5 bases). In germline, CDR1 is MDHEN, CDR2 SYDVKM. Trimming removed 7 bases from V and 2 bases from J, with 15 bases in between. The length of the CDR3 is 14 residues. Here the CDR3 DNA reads TGTGCCAGCACCCCGAGGGAAACGGCCTACGAGCAGTACTTC. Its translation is CASTPRETAYEQYF. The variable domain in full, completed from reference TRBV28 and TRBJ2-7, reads DVKVTQSSRYLVKRTGEKVFLECVQDMDHENMFWYRQDPGLGLRLIYFSYDVKMKEKGDIPEGYSVSREKKERFSLILESASTNQTSMYLCASTPRETAYEQYFGPGTRLTVT.

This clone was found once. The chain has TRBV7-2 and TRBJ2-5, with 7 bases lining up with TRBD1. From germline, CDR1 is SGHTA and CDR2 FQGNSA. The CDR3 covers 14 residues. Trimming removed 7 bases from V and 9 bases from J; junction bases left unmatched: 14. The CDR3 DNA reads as TGTGCCAGCACCCTACCGAAGGGGGCTGAGGCCCAGTACTTC. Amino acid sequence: CASTLPKGAEAQYF.